Below, one T cell receptor (beta chain) is given with its context. This same CDR3 is encoded by further DNA sequences in the sample. There are 13 residues in the CDR3. Germline V gene sequence: CDR1 SGDLS, CDR2 YYNGEE. V was trimmed by 0 bases and J by 5 bases, leaving 5 bases between them. Using immunoSEQ multiplex PCR, the repertoire was profiled, and TCRdb retains in-frame clones only, with some absent. Of 200,000 to 250,000 clones listed, around four fifths are singletons. The entry originates in a study of blood T cell repertoires in COVID-19. The sample was peripheral blood. This TCR came from an elderly woman with COVID-19, enrolled during active disease. V usage is TRBV9 and J usage is TRBJ2-2; weak D call: TRBD2 (5 bases). The CDR3 DNA sequence: TGTGCCAGCAGCGTAGCGGGAACCGGGGAGCTGTTTTTT. Translating it yields CASSVAGTGELFF.